Presented here are 19 T cell receptor beta chains from one specimen sequenced in a study of shared clonotypes between healthy human individuals (dated by TCRdb to between 2020 and 2021). Library prep was done by the immunoSEQ multiplex PCR assay. TCRdb re-hosts the immuneACCESS table, in-frame sequences only. Its copies lack some clones; in the studies checked, an unresolved V gene accounts for under half of them, and the cause for the rest is not known. This sample lists around 350,000 clones; roughly 70% were detected once. The leading ten clones occupy about 10% of the sample. The sample was memory CD4+ T cells sorted from blood. Per the publication, the cell subset or site label means: CD45RA-negative fraction. Source of these receptors: a young man in good health.

CDR3 loop: CASSLGPLYSGYGYTF. CDR3 nucleotides: TGTGCCAGCAGCTTGGGCCCCCTTTATTCAGGCTATGGCTACACCTTC. The chain links TRBV7-8 to TRBJ1-2, with D hard to call. With 3 bases removed from V and 4 bases from J, the gap between germline ends came to 18 bases. Germline assignment: CDR1 SGHVS and CDR2 FQNEAQ. CDR3 length equals 16 residues.

J is TRBJ2-7 and V is TRBV6-1; D call uncertain. The germline gives CDR1 MNHNS, CDR2 SASEGT. This CDR3 contains 13 residues. The ends were cut back, 5 bases at V and 3 bases at J, with 11 bases in the middle. The CDR3 DNA sequence: TGTGCCAGCAGTTCCGCATCATACTACGAGCAGTACTTC. Residues: CASSSASYYEQYF.

The genes are TRBV2 and TRBJ1-2, with 7 bases lining up with TRBD1. V shed 6 bases, J shed 5 bases, and the junction held 3 bases outside the gene matches. Germline CDR1 reads SNHLY; CDR2 reads FYNNEI. This CDR3 is built from 12 residues. CDR3 nucleotides: TGTGCCAGCAGCGCGGGACAGTATGGCTACACCTTC. Amino acids: CASSAGQYGYTF. Together with reference TRBV2 and TRBJ1-2, the CDR3 gives the full variable domain: EPEVTQTPSHQVTQMGQEVILRCVPISNHLYFYWYRQILGQKVEFLVSFYNNEISEKSEIFDDQFSVERPDGSNFTLKIRSTKLEDSAMYFCASSAGQYGYTFGSGTRLTVV.

Concerning this clone: Other DNA sequences in this sample translate to the same CDR3. The V gene is TRBV9, the J gene TRBJ2-7; tentatively, D is TRBD1 (5 bases). Per the germline V gene, CDR1 is SGDLS and CDR2 is YYNGEE. This CDR3 comprises 14 residues. Deletions cut 0 bases from V and 3 bases from J, with 10 bases between. Here the CDR3 DNA reads TGTGCCAGCAGCGTAGGTCAGGGTAACTACGAGCAGTACTTC. This encodes CASSVGQGNYEQYF.

The chain employs TRBV6-5 and TRBJ2-7, with D perhaps TRBD2 (6 bases). This CDR3 contains 15 residues. Germline CDR1 and CDR2: MNHEY and SVGAGI. V was trimmed by 2 bases and J by 2 bases, leaving 13 bases between them. The CDR3 DNA sequence: TGTGCCAGCAGTTACCAGCCTAGCGCACCCTACGAGCAGTACTTC. Translating it yields CASSYQPSAPYEQYF.

This sequence joins TRBV7-8 and TRBJ2-3; D not certain. V dropped 7 bases and J dropped 3 bases, with 11 bases sitting between them. This CDR3 is 13 amino acids long. In germline, CDR1 is SGHVS, CDR2 FQNEAQ. CDR3 sequence reads: CASNLIGTDTQYF. The CDR3 DNA is TGTGCCAGCAACCTCATTGGTACAGATACGCAGTATTTT.

The V and J genes are TRBV30 and TRBJ2-2; D possibly corresponds to TRBD1 (7 bases). The CDR3 sequence is 15 residues long. The V end was cut by 2 bases, the J end by 9 bases, with 19 bases between. The germline gives CDR1 GTSNPN, CDR2 SVGIG (reference sequence). The CDR3 coding sequence is TGTGCCTGGAGTCCCCCCGACAGGGAGGCCCGGGAGCTGTTTTTT. It yields the protein CAWSPPDREARELFF.

The gene calls are TRBV2 and TRBJ1-1; D gene ambiguous. This CDR3 is 14 amino acids long. The germline V gene has CDR1 SNHLY and CDR2 FYNNEI. Trimming took off 7 bases at V and 3 bases at J, with 15 bases between the two ends. The DNA of the CDR3 is TGTGCCAGCAACTACCTGACGGAGGACACTGAAGCTTTCTTT. Its translation is CASNYLTEDTEAFF.

The chain carries TRBV7-9 and TRBJ1-5; 9 nucleotides agree with TRBD1. The CDR3 is 13 residues long. Unmatched junction bases numbered 3, after V lost 7 bases and J lost 5 bases. The germline gives CDR1 SEHNR, CDR2 FQNEAQ (reference sequence). CDR3 in amino acids: CASNRQGDQPQHF. In DNA, the CDR3 is TGTGCCAGCAACCGACAGGGGGATCAGCCCCAGCATTTT.

This clone came up once. The V and J genes are TRBV7-9 and TRBJ2-7, with D perhaps matching TRBD1 or TRBD2 (5 bases each). Per germline, CDR1 SEHNR and CDR2 FQNEAQ (reference sequence). V gave up 9 bases and J gave up 1 base, with 16 bases separating them. This CDR3 is built from 14 residues. The CDR3 sequence: CASGDQRRSYEQYF. In DNA form, the CDR3 reads TGTGCCAGTGGGGACCAGCGGAGATCCTACGAGCAGTACTTC.

This rearrangement joins TRBV2 to TRBJ2-2, with D uncertain. Trimming shortened V by 6 bases and J by 8 bases, and 16 bases separated the two germline ends. Germline V gives CDR1 SNHLY, CDR2 FYNNEI. The CDR3 has 14 residues. Here the CDR3 DNA reads TGTGCCAGCAGGGGCGCTAACGGCGTGGGGGAGCTGTTTTTT. Protein product: CASRGANGVGELFF.

This clone was picked up many times. V usage is TRBV7-2 and J usage is TRBJ1-2, with a tentative D call TRBD1 (5 bases). Trimming removed 4 bases at V and 5 bases at J, with 17 bases between. Looked up from germline, CDR1 is SGHTA and CDR2 is FQGNSA. The CDR3 has 15 residues. CDR3 residues: CASSSTVTLAYGYTF. CDR3 in DNA: TGTGCCAGCAGCTCGACAGTGACACTTGCTTATGGCTACACCTTC.

The chain couples TRBV7-8 to TRBJ2-7; perhaps TRBD2 as D (6 bases). Trimming stripped 0 bases from V and 0 bases from J, with 12 bases between. Germline V gene sequence: CDR1 SGHVS, CDR2 FQNEAQ. The CDR3 has 16 amino acids. CDR3 in amino acids: CASSLARGLSSYEQYF. For the CDR3, the DNA is TGTGCCAGCAGCTTAGCTAGGGGACTGAGCTCCTACGAGCAGTACTTC. Full variable domain (missing parts from reference TRBV7-8 and TRBJ2-7): GAGVSQSPRYKVAKRGQDVALRCDPISGHVSLFWYQQALGQGPEFLTYFQNEAQLDKSGLPSDRFFAERPEGSVSTLKIQRTQQEDSAVYLCASSLARGLSSYEQYFGPGTRLTVT.

The table lists this clone with many counts. The chain combines TRBV9 with TRBJ2-2; D might be TRBD2 (6 bases). This CDR3 is 15 amino acids long. The germline CDR1 and CDR2 sequences are SGDLS and YYNGEE. V gave up 5 bases and J gave up 4 bases, with 15 bases separating them. CDR3 in amino acids: CASRDYRSTTGELFF. CDR3 in DNA: TGTGCCAGCAGGGACTACAGATCGACCACCGGGGAGCTGTTTTTT.

The chain's CDR3 is CASSYPQGSNQPQHF. For the CDR3, the DNA is TGTGCCAGCAGTTACCCCCAAGGGAGCAATCAGCCCCAGCATTTT. V gene TRBV6-6 combines with J gene TRBJ1-5; no clear D gene. This CDR3 comprises 15 residues. Germline V gene lookup returns CDR1 MNHNY and CDR2 SVGAGI (reference sequence). V was clipped by 2 bases and J by 1 base, with 9 bases between them.

The chain is built from TRBV18 and TRBJ2-2; no clear D gene. CDR3 length: 13 residues. Germline CDR1 is KGHSH and CDR2 is LQKENI. V was shortened by 3 bases and J by 6 bases, with 8 bases between the two germline ends. DNA for the CDR3: TGTGCCAGCTCACCCGGTTCGGCCGGGGAGCTGTTTTTT. Translation gives CASSPGSAGELFF.

This clone has only one observation. This chain joins TRBV25-1 and TRBJ1-1; D unclear. This CDR3 has 12 residues. CDR1 is MGHDK and CDR2 is SYGVNS in the germline V gene. Trimming took 5 bases from V and 1 from J, leaving 5 bases between them. This chain's CDR3 is CASSLENTEAFF. The CDR3 coding sequence is TGTGCCAGCAGTCTGGAGAACACTGAAGCTTTCTTT.

V gene TRBV11-2 combines with J gene TRBJ1-4; TRBD1 is a possible D gene (6 bases). Looked up from germline, CDR1 is SGHAT and CDR2 is FQNNGV. Trimming stripped 5 bases from V and 3 bases from J, with 16 bases between. This CDR3 contains 16 residues. CDR3 sequence reads: CASSRQTGRPNEKLFF. DNA of the CDR3: TGTGCCAGCAGCCGTCAAACAGGGAGGCCTAATGAAAAACTGTTTTTT. Full variable domain (outside the CDR3, taken from reference TRBV11-2 and TRBJ1-4): EAGVAQSPRYKIIEKRQSVAFWCNPISGHATLYWYQQILGQGPKLLIQFQNNGVVDDSQLPKDRFSAERLKGVDSTLKIQPAKLEDSAVYLCASSRQTGRPNEKLFFGSGTQLSVL.

V usage is TRBV6-6 and J usage is TRBJ1-1; D not certain. Per the germline V gene, CDR1 is MNHNY and CDR2 is SVGAGI (reference sequence). V gave up 2 bases and J gave up 1 base, with 2 bases separating them. The CDR3 length is 12 residues. The chain's CDR3 is CASSYTNTEAFF. CDR3 coding DNA: TGTGCCAGCAGTTACACGAACACTGAAGCTTTCTTT.